The clone carrying this TCR beta chain is medium-sized in the sample. Its matching antigen is unknown. Germline-derived CDR1 and CDR2 are SGHTA and FQGNSA. This CDR3 has 14 amino acids. V shed 0 bases and J shed 4 bases, with 7 bases lying between them. Time point reported: sample taken at primary tumor resection. This entry comes from a study of spatial heterogeneity in lung cancer. Study-wide background: Matched bulk RNA-seq yielded a T cell module score, and TCR transcript counts in tumor regions correlated strongly with that score. The study's findings and limits: Expanded intratumoral alpha and beta TCR counts tracked tumor mutation counts.

TCRdb reprocessed the 5' RACE reads via MiXCR and lists one record per CDR3 protein. The profile covers fewer than 9,000 distinct CDR3 sequences, with 6.5% to 8.5% appearing a single time and 15% to 20% taken by the ten largest. The sample here was lung tumor tissue, taken at surgery. The receptor was isolated from a female donor with early-stage non-small cell lung cancer. The J gene is TRBJ2-1, the V gene TRBV7-2, with D perhaps being TRBD1 or TRBD2 (5 bases each). CDR3 sequence: CASSLAGPYNEQFF. The CDR3 nucleotides read TGTGCCAGCAGCTTAGCGGGACCATACAATGAGCAGTTCTTC.